This note documents a single T cell receptor beta chain sequence. Libraries were prepared by immunoSEQ multiplex PCR; TCRdb keeps only in-frame clonotypes and omits some of them. The data show a few hundred thousand clones, nearly 90% seen once. The data were obtained in a study of blood T cell repertoires in COVID-19. The CDR3 is 17 residues long. V lost 5 bases to trimming and J lost 0 bases; unmatched junction nucleotides: 10. Germline lookup yields CDR1 LNHNV and CDR2 YYDKDF (reference sequence). Sequenced: PBMCs or T cells enriched from blood (not recorded which). This TCR was recovered from a woman under 40 who had recovered from COVID-19. The chain has TRBV15 and TRBJ1-5, with 7 bases identical to TRBD1. CDR3 in amino acids: CATSHLTGIGSNQPQHF. The CDR3 region has the DNA TGTGCCACCAGCCACCTGACAGGGATCGGTAGCAATCAGCCCCAGCATTTT.